This paragraph covers one T cell receptor (beta chain) sequence. The antigen remains unidentified. The method was immunoSEQ multiplex PCR; TCRdb's version includes in-frame clones alone and lacks a portion of them. The sample carries about 140,000 clones, roughly nine tenths recorded once. This specimen belongs to a study of T cell responses to AZD1222 COVID-19 vaccine. The study, taken as a whole, reports: The number of AZD1222 recipients seropositive at baseline was only 6 or 7. Repertoires were obtained only post-peak T cell response. Two AZD1222 doses significantly raised spike-specific TCR breadth and depth over controls.

Germline V lookup: CDR1 LGHNA, CDR2 YSLEER. This CDR3 is 18 amino acids long. The V end was cut by 0 bases, the J end by 4 bases, with 19 bases between. Investigators merged groups given second doses at roughly 4 or roughly 12 weeks. This chain joins TRBV4-3 and TRBJ2-1; D possibly uses TRBD1 or TRBD2 (5 bases each). Sample: peripheral blood, taken 28 days after the second AZD1222 dose. This receptor was obtained from an adult who received the AZD1222 COVID-19 vaccine. The CDR3, as DNA: TGCGCCAGCAGCCAAGATCGTATTGGGGGATCCAGATACAATGAGCAGTTCTTC. Amino acid sequence: CASSQDRIGGSRYNEQFF.